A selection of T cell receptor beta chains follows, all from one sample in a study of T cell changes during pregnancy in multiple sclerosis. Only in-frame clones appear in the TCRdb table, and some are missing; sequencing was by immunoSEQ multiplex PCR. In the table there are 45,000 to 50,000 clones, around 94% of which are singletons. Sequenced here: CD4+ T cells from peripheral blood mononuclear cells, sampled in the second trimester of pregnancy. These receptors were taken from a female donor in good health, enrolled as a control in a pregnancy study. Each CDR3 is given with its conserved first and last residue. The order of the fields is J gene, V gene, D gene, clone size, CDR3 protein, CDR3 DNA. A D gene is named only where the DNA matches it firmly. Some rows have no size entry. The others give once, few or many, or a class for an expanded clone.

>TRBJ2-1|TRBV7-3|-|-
CASSRRTEAYNEQFF
TGTGCCAGCAGCCGCCGGACGGAGGCCTACAATGAGCAGTTCTTC
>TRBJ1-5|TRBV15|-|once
CATSILYSNQPQHF
TGTGCCACCAGCATCCTCTATAGCAATCAGCCCCAGCATTTT
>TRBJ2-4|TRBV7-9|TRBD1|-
CASSLEGTGGAKNIQYF
TGTGCCAGCAGCTTAGAGGGGACAGGAGGAGCCAAAAACATTCAGTACTTC
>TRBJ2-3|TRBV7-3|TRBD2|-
CASSSSHSGVTDTQYF
TGTGCCAGCAGCTCCTCTCATAGCGGGGTCACAGATACGCAGTATTTT
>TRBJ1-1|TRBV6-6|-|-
CASSYAETNTEAFF
TGTGCCAGCAGTTACGCGGAGACGAACACTGAAGCTTTCTTT
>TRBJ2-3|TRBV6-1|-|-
CASSERGPNTDTQYF
TGTGCCAGCAGTGAAAGGGGCCCCAACACAGATACGCAGTATTTT
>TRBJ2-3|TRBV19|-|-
CASTSIMGAADTQYF
TGTGCCAGTACCTCCATAATGGGAGCCGCAGATACGCAGTATTTT
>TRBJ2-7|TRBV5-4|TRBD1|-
CASSTRTGDAEQYF
TGTGCCAGCAGCACCCGGACAGGGGACGCCGAGCAGTACTTC
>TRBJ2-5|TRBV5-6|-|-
CASSLVTSREETQYF
TGTGCCAGCAGCTTGGTAACTTCCCGGGAGGAGACCCAGTACTTC
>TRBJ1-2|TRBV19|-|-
CASSIVTGDGYTF
TGTGCCAGTAGTATTGTAACAGGCGATGGCTACACCTTC
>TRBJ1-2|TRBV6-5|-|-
CASSYSAGFYGYTF
TGTGCCAGCAGTTACTCGGCAGGCTTCTATGGCTACACCTTC
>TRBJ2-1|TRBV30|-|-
CAWSRSGHSSYNEQFF
TGTGCCTGGAGTCGCAGCGGGCACAGCTCCTACAATGAGCAGTTCTTC
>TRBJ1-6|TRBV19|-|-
CASSNDGQFNSPLHF
TGTGCCAGTAGTAATGATGGACAGTTTAATTCACCCCTCCACTTT
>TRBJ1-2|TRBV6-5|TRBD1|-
CAISRQGNYGYTF
TGTGCCATTTCGCGACAGGGGAACTATGGCTACACCTTC
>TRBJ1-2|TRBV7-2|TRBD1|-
CASSLQGASYGYTF
TGTGCCAGCAGCCTTCAGGGGGCCTCCTATGGCTACACCTTC
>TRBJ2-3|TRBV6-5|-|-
CASSYLQGLSTDTQYF
TGTGCCAGCAGTTACCTCCAGGGCCTTAGCACAGATACGCAGTATTTT
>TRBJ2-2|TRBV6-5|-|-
CASSLTGELFF
TGTGCCAGCAGTCTCACCGGGGAGCTGTTTTTT
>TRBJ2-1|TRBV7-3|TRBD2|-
CASSRGGTAGAYNEQFF
TGTGCCAGCAGTCGAGGCGGAACGGCGGGAGCCTACAATGAGCAGTTCTTC
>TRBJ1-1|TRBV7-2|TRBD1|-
CASSLNRGVTEAFF
TGTGCCAGCAGCCTGAACAGGGGAGTCACTGAAGCTTTCTTT
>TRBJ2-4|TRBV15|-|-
CATSRDTGDEDIQYF
TGTGCCACCAGCAGAGATACGGGTGATGAGGACATTCAGTACTTC
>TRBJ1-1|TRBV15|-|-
CATSRVSVGAEAFF
TGTGCCACCAGCAGAGTATCCGTAGGGGCTGAAGCTTTCTTT
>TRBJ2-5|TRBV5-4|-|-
CASSLVGQQETQYF
TGTGCCAGCAGCTTGGTTGGGCAGCAAGAGACCCAGTACTTC
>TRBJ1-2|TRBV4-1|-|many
CASSQGEQGSYYGYTF
TGCGCCAGCAGCCAAGGGGAACAGGGATCGTACTATGGCTACACCTTC
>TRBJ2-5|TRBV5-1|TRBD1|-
CASSWGQAKETQYF
TGCGCCAGCAGCTGGGGACAGGCCAAGGAGACCCAGTACTTC
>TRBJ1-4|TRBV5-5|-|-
CASSLDGRGNEKLFF
TGTGCCAGCAGCTTGGATGGTAGGGGAAATGAAAAACTGTTTTTT
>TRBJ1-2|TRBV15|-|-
CATSRDHYGYTF
TGTGCCACCAGCAGAGATCATTATGGCTACACCTTC
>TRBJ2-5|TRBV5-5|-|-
CASSYLRRPAEETQYF
TGTGCCAGCAGCTACCTCCGACGGCCCGCGGAGGAGACCCAGTACTTC
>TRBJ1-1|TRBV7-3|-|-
CASSLSQGGTEAFF
TGTGCCAGCAGCTTATCCCAGGGAGGCACTGAAGCTTTCTTT
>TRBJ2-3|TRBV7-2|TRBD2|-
CASSPIAGARTDTQYF
TGTGCCAGCAGCCCTATAGCGGGGGCACGCACAGATACGCAGTATTTT
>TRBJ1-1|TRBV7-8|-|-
CASSGPGGRQAFF
TGTGCCAGCAGCGGGCCGGGGGGTCGGCAGGCTTTCTTT
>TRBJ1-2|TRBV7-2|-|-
CASSSHFRGSYGYTF
TGTGCCAGCAGCTCCCATTTTCGAGGCTCCTATGGCTACACCTTC
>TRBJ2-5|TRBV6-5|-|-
CASSLAFQETQYF
TGTGCCAGCAGTTTAGCGTTCCAAGAGACCCAGTACTTC
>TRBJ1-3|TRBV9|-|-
CASSITDKGRPGNTIYF
TGTGCCAGCAGCATAACCGACAAGGGGAGGCCTGGAAACACCATATATTTT
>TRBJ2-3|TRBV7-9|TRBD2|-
CASSPRLKKRGAAQDTQYF
TGTGCCAGCAGCCCAAGATTAAAAAAGCGGGGGGCCGCCCAAGATACGCAGTATTTT
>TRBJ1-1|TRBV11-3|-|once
CASSSGRYTGGNTEAFF
TGTGCCAGCAGCTCCGGACGATACACCGGGGGGAACACTGAAGCTTTCTTT
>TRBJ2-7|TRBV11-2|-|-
CASSLFGSYEQYF
TGTGCCAGCAGCCTATTCGGGTCCTACGAGCAGTACTTC
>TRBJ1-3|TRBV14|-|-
CASSPRVQSGNTIYF
TGTGCCAGCAGCCCCCGGGTGCAGTCTGGAAACACCATATATTTT
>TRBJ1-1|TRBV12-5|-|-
CASGLVRGSGVVSEAFF
TGTGCTAGTGGTTTGGTACGAGGATCAGGGGTAGTATCAGAAGCTTTCTTT
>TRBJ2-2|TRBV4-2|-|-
CASSLQTGELFF
TGTGCCAGCAGCCTTCAAACCGGGGAGCTGTTTTTT
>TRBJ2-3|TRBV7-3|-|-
CASSPDRQSSTDTQYF
TGTGCCAGCAGCCCCGACCGACAATCTAGCACAGATACGCAGTATTTT
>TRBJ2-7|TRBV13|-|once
CASSLLNRGEQYF
TGTGCCAGCAGCTTACTGAATAGGGGGGAGCAGTACTTC